This T cell receptor beta chain came from a study of neurological immune-mediated disorders. Study-level results: One related-CDR3 cluster, identified by phylogenetic grouping, held the repertoires of 18 of 34 multiple sclerosis patients and was a possible signature. CDR3 amino acid sequences of expanded clones were not shared across subjects, a result suggesting private repertoires in all groups.

Notes on this clonotype: Its specificity is not known.

Source material was 2 million unsorted PBMCs, stored at -80 °C in RNAlater. TCRdb re-derived calls from the 5' RACE reads in MiXCR, one entry per CDR3 protein. The profile covers nearly 60,000 distinct CDR3 sequences, with more than 3% appearing a single time and 6% to 9% taken by the ten largest. V was clipped by 0 bases and J by 0 bases, with 23 bases between them. The CDR3 is 19 residues long. The V gene's germline CDR1 is DFQATT and CDR2 SNEGSKA (reference sequence). The TCR sequence derives from a woman aged 60-75 years with multiple sclerosis. The rearrangement uses TRBV20-1 and TRBJ1-1, with a weak D call TRBD1 (6 bases). The source material was PBMCs. The CDR3 sequence: CSARDLGGLSRGLNTEAFF. CDR3 bases: TGCAGTGCTAGAGATCTCGGGGGGCTTTCGCGGGGCCTGAACACTGAAGCTTTCTTT.